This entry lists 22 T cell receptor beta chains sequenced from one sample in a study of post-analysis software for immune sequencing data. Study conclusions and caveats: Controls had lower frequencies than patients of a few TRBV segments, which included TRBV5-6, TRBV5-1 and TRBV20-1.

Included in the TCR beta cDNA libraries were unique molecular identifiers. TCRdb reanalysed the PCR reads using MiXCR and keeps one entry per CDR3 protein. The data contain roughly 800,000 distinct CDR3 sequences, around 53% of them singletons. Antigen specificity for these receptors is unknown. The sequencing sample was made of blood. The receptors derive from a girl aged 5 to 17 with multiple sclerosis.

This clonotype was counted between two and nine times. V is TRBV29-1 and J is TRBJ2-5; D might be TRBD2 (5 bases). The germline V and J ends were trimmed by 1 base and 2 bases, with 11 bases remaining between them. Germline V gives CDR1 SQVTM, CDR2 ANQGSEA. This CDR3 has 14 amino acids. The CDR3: CSVEARGIQETQYF. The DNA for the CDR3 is TGCAGCGTTGAAGCTCGGGGAATACAAGAGACCCAGTACTTC.

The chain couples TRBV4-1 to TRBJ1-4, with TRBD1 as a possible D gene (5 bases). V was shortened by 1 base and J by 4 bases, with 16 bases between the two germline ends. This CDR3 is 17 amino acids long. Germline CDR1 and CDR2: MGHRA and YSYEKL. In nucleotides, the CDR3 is TGCGCCAGCAGCCAAGGGGGGAGTCCTCGAGGTAATGAAAAACTGTTTTTT. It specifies CASSQGGSPRGNEKLFF.

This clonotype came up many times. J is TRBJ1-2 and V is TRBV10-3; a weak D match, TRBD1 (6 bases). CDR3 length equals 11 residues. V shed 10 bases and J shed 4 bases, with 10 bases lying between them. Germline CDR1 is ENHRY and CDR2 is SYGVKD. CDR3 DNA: TGTGCCACCCGGGACATCTATGGCTACACCTTC. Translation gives CATRDIYGYTF.

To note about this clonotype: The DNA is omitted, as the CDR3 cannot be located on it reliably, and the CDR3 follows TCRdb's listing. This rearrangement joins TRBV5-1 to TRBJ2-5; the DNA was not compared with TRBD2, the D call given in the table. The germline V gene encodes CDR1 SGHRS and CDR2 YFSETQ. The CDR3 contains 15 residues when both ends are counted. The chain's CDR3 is CACSAGLAGVETQYF.

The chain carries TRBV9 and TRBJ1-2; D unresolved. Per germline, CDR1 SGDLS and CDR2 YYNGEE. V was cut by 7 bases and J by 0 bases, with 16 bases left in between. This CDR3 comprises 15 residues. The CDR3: CASARDGTTNYGYTF. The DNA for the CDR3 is TGTGCCAGCGCTAGAGACGGAACAACTAACTATGGCTACACCTTC.

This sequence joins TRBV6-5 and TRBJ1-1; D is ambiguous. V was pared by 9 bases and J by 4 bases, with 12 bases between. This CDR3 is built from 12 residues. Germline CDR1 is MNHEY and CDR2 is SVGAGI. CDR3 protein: CASHRGSTEAFF. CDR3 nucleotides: TGTGCCAGTCACCGAGGGTCCACTGAAGCTTTCTTT.

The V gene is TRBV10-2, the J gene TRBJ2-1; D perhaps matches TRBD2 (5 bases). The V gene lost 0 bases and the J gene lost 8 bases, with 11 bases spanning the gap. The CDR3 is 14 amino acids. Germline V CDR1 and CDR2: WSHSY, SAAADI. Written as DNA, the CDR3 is TGCGCCAGCAGTGAGTCGGGTAGGCGGGATGAGCAGTTCTTC. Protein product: CASSESGRRDEQFF.

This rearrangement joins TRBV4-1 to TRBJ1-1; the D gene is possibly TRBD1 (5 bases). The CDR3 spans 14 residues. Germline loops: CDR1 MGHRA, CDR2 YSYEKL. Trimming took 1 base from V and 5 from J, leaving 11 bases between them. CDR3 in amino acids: CASSQGGEGTEAFF. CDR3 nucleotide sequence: TGCGCCAGCAGCCAAGGAGGGGAAGGGACTGAAGCTTTCTTT.

CDR3 sequence: CASRREALPSYEQYF. CDR3 in DNA: TGTGCCAGCAGACGTGAGGCCCTGCCCTCCTACGAGCAGTACTTC. This sequence joins TRBV2 and TRBJ2-7; D is uncertain. V shed 6 bases and J shed 0 bases, with 15 bases lying between them. Germline CDR1 is SNHLY and CDR2 is FYNNEI. There are 15 residues in the CDR3.

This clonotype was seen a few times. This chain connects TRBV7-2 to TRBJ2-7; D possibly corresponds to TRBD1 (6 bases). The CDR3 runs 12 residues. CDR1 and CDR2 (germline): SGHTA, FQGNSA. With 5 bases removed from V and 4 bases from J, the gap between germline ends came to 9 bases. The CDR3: CASSRGQYEQYF. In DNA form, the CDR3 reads TGTGCCAGCAGCCGCGGACAGTACGAGCAGTACTTC.

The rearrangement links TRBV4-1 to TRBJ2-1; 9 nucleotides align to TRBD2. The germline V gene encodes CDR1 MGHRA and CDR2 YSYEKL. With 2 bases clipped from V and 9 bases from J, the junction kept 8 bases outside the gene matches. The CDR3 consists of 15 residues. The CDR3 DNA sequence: TGCGCCAGCAGCCAATACCACCTACTAGCGGGTGAGCAGTTCTTC. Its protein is CASSQYHLLAGEQFF.

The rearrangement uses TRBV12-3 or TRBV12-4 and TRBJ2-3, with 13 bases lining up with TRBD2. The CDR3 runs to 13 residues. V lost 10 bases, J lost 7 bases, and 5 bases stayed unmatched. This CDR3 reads CATVLAGGNTQYF. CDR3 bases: TGTGCCACCGTACTAGCGGGGGGGAATACGCAGTATTTT.

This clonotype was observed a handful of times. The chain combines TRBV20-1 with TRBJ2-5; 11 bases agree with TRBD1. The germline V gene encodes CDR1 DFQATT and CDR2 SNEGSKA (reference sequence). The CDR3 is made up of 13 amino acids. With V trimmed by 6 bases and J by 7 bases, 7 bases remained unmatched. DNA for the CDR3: TGCAGTGCCACGGACAGGGGGCGTGGGACCCAGTACTTC. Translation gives CSATDRGRGTQYF.

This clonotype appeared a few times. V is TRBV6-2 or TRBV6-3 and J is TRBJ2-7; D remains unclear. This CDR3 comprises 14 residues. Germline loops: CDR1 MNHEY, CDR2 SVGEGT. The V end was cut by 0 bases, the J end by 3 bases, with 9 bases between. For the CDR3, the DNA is TGTGCCAGCAGTTACTCGATCAGCCTCTACGAGCAGTACTTC. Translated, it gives CASSYSISLYEQYF.

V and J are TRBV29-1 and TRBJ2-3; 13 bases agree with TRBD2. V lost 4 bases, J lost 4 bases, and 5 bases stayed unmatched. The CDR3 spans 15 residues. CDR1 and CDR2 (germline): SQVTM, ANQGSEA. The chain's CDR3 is CSVGGLAGVADTQYF. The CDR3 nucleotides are TGCAGCGTTGGAGGACTAGCGGGGGTAGCAGATACGCAGTATTTT.

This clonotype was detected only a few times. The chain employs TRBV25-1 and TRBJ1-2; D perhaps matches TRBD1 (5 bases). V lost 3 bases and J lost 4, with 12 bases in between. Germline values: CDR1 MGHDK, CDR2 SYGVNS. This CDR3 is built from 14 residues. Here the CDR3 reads CASSDQGWSYGYTF. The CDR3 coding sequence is TGTGCCAGCAGTGACCAGGGATGGAGCTATGGCTACACCTTC.

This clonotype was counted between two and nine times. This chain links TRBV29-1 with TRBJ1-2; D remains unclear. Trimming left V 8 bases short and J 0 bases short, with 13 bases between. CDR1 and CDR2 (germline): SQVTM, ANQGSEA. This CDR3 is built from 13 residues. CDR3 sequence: CSIVFVSNYGYTF. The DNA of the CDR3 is TGCAGCATTGTATTTGTATCTAACTATGGCTACACCTTC.

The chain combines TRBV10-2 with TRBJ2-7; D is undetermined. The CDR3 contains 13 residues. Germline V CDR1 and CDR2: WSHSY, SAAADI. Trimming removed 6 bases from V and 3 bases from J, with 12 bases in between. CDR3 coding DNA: TGCGCCAGCAGGTTCGAGAATAACTACGAGCAGTACTTC. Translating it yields CASRFENNYEQYF.

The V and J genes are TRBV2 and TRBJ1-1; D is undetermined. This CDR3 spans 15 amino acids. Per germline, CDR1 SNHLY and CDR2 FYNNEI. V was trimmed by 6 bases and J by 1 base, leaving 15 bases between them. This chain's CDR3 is CASSYYGATNTEAFF. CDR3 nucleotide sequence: TGTGCCAGCAGCTATTATGGAGCGACGAACACTGAAGCTTTCTTT.

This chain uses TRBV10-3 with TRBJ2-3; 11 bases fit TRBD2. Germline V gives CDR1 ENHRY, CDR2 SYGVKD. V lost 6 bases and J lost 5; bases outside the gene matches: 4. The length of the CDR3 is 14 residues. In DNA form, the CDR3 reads TGTGCCATCAGCGGCCTAGCGGGGGGAGATACGCAGTATTTT. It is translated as CAISGLAGGDTQYF.

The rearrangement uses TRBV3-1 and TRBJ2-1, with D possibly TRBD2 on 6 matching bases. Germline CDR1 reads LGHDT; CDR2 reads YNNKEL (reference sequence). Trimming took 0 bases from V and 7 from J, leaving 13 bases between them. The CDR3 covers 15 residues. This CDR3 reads CASSQEVPGRNEQFF. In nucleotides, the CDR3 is TGTGCCAGCAGCCAAGAGGTACCAGGGAGGAATGAGCAGTTCTTC.

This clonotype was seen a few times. CDR3: CASTTGGGAYGYTF. CDR3 in DNA: TGTGCCAGCACGACGGGGGGTGGGGCGTATGGCTACACCTTC. The chain uses TRBV2 and TRBJ1-2; D is possibly TRBD1 (5 bases). Germline V lookup: CDR1 SNHLY, CDR2 FYNNEI. V was pared by 7 bases and J by 5 bases, with 17 bases between. There are 14 residues in the CDR3.